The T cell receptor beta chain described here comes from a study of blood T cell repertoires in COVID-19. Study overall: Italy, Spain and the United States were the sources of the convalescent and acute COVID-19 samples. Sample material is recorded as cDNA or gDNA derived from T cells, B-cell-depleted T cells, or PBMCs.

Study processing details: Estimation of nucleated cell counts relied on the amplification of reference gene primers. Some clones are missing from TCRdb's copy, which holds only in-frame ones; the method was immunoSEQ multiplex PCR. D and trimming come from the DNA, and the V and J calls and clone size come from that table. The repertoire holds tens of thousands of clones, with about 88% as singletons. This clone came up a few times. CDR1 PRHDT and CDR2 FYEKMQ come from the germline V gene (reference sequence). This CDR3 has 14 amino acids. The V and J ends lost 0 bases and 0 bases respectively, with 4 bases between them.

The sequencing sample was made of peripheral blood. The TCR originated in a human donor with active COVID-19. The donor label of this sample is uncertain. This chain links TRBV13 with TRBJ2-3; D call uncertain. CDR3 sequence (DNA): TGTGCCAGCAGCTTAGGGACTAGCACAGATACGCAGTATTTT. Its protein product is CASSLGTSTDTQYF.